The 20 T cell receptor beta chains below come from one sample, sequenced in a study of blood T cell repertoires in COVID-19. Method: immunoSEQ multiplex PCR; TCRdb's copy keeps in-frame clones and lacks some. The sample lists some 110,000 clones, roughly nine tenths occurring once. The sequenced sample consisted of peripheral blood. These receptors were obtained from a man in his 70s who had recovered from COVID-19.

V usage is TRBV10-3 and J usage is TRBJ2-3, with 9 bases lining up with TRBD2. The CDR3 is 13 amino acids. Germline assignment: CDR1 ENHRY and CDR2 SYGVKD. The V gene end was trimmed by 10 bases and the J gene end by 3 bases; junction bases not matched to a gene: 5. This CDR3 reads CATLAGATDTQYF. CDR3 DNA sequence: TGTGCCACTTTAGCGGGAGCGACAGATACGCAGTATTTT.

The V gene is TRBV9, the J gene TRBJ1-2, with a possible D match to TRBD1 (6 bases). The germline V gene has CDR1 SGDLS and CDR2 YYNGEE. The CDR3 loop spans 16 amino acids. V was cut by 0 bases and J by 6 bases, with 18 bases left in between. The CDR3 reads CASSVAIGIQGHGYTF. Written as DNA, the CDR3 is TGTGCCAGCAGCGTAGCTATCGGGATACAGGGCCATGGCTACACCTTC.

The rearrangement links TRBV2 to TRBJ1-4; D perhaps matches TRBD1 (5 bases). CDR1 SNHLY and CDR2 FYNNEI come from the germline V gene. The V gene lost 5 bases and the J gene lost 7 bases, with 14 bases spanning the gap. There are 14 residues in the CDR3. This CDR3 is CASSLLPGGEKLFF. CDR3 nucleotide sequence: TGTGCCAGCAGTTTGCTCCCCGGGGGTGAAAAACTGTTTTTT.

This clone showed up just a few times. Written as DNA, the CDR3 is TGTGCCAGTAGACTGAGGGCACAGCCAATGGGGACTGAAGCTTTCTTT. This codes for CASRLRAQPMGTEAFF. The V and J genes are TRBV19 and TRBJ1-1; no definite D call. The CDR3 runs to 16 residues. CDR1 LNHDA and CDR2 SQIVND come from the germline V gene (reference sequence). The ends were cut back, 6 bases at V and 5 bases at J, with 22 bases in the middle.

V is TRBV2 and J is TRBJ2-3; no clear D. The CDR3 is 11 residues long. V shed 3 bases and J shed 6 bases, with 4 bases lying between them. CDR1 and CDR2 (germline): SNHLY, FYNNEI. As DNA, the CDR3 is TGTGCCAGCAGTGAGGAGGATACGCAGTATTTT. Translating it yields CASSEEDTQYF. Full variable domain (remainder filled in from reference TRBV2 and TRBJ2-3): EPEVTQTPSHQVTQMGQEVILRCVPISNHLYFYWYRQILGQKVEFLVSFYNNEISEKSEIFDDQFSVERPDGSNFTLKIRSTKLEDSAMYFCASSEEDTQYFGPGTRLTVL.

This sequence joins TRBV29-1 and TRBJ2-3, with no clear D. Germline lookup yields CDR1 SQVTM and CDR2 ANQGSEA. This CDR3 spans 12 amino acids. Trimming stripped 1 base from V and 5 bases from J, with 7 bases between. The CDR3 loop reads CSVEATRDTQYF. CDR3 DNA: TGCAGCGTTGAAGCAACCAGAGATACGCAGTATTTT.

The chain combines TRBV20-1 with TRBJ2-7; possible D gene TRBD2, 6 bases. Trimming pared 3 bases from V and 4 bases from J, leaving 7 bases between. The CDR3 is made up of 11 amino acids. Germline CDR1 is DFQATT and CDR2 is SNEGSKA (reference sequence). This CDR3 reads CSASSGYEQYF. The CDR3, as DNA: TGCAGTGCTAGTAGCGGTTACGAGCAGTACTTC.

The chain employs TRBV27 and TRBJ1-6; D is perhaps TRBD1 (6 bases). CDR1 is MNHEY and CDR2 is SMNVEV in the germline V gene (reference sequence). Trimming took off 9 bases at V and 7 bases at J, with 22 bases between the two ends. The CDR3 length is 16 residues. The CDR3 spells CARTDYRAWRNSPLHF. The CDR3 DNA sequence: TGTGCCAGGACCGACTACAGGGCTTGGAGGAATTCACCCCTCCACTTT.

V usage is TRBV28 and J usage is TRBJ2-1; 12 nucleotides line up with TRBD2. The CDR3 spans 16 residues. Germline V gives CDR1 MDHEN, CDR2 SYDVKM. Trimming cost V 6 bases and J 0 bases; bases outside gene matches: 3. CDR3 sequence (DNA): TGTGCCAGCAGCGGGACTAGCGGGCGCTCCTACAATGAGCAGTTCTTC. This encodes CASSGTSGRSYNEQFF.

There are a few counts of this clone. The chain combines TRBV19 with TRBJ1-2; D remains unclear. CDR3 size: 16 residues. CDR1 and CDR2 (germline): LNHDA, SQIVND (reference sequence). Trimming stripped 2 bases from V and 2 bases from J, with 15 bases between. In DNA, the CDR3 is TGTGCCAGTAGTATAAACTTTCGATTACCCAACTATGGCTACACCTTC. Translated, it gives CASSINFRLPNYGYTF.

The rearrangement joins TRBV3-1 (or the pseudogene TRBV3-2) to TRBJ2-1, with D hard to call. Trimming took 4 bases from V and 4 from J, leaving 5 bases between them. Germline CDR1 reads LGHDT; CDR2 reads YNNKEL (reference sequence). The CDR3 runs 12 residues. CDR3 in DNA: TGTGCCAGCAGCCGGCTTTACAATGAGCAGTTCTTC. It specifies CASSRLYNEQFF.

The genes are TRBV6-5 and TRBJ2-1, with D possibly matching TRBD2 (5 bases). The V gene lost 8 bases and the J gene lost 7 bases, with 18 bases spanning the gap. The CDR3 covers 14 residues. Germline V lookup: CDR1 MNHEY, CDR2 SVGAGI. In nucleotides, the CDR3 is TGTGCCAGCCCCGGGGTTTACCCTACGAATGAGCAGTTCTTC. Protein product: CASPGVYPTNEQFF.

The V and J genes are TRBV2 and TRBJ2-1; TRBD2 is a possible D gene (5 bases). The germline gives CDR1 SNHLY, CDR2 FYNNEI. Trimming stripped 4 bases from V and 6 bases from J, with 16 bases between. This CDR3 region has 15 residues. CDR3: CASSGSSRAGNEQFF. In nucleotides, the CDR3 is TGTGCCAGCAGTGGTTCTAGTCGGGCGGGCAATGAGCAGTTCTTC.

This rearrangement joins TRBV7-3 to TRBJ2-3; 8 bases are a match to TRBD2. Germline CDR1 and CDR2: SGHTA and FQGTGA. The length of the CDR3 is 15 residues. V was clipped by 5 bases and J by 1 base; unmatched bases: 5. The CDR3 coding sequence is TGTGCCAGCAGCGCAGCGGGAGCGGGCACAGATACGCAGTATTTT. Protein: CASSAAGAGTDTQYF.

The sample holds one count of this clone. The chain carries TRBV27 and TRBJ1-1; 7 nucleotides align to TRBD1. The V segment lost 6 bases and the J segment 4 bases; nucleotides outside the gene matches: 5. CDR1 and CDR2 from the germline V gene are MNHEY and SMNVEV (reference sequence). CDR3 length: 13 amino acids. As DNA, the CDR3 is TGTGCCAGCAGGTTGACAGGGTTCACTGAAGCTTTCTTT. It specifies CASRLTGFTEAFF.

The chain links TRBV28 to TRBJ2-1, with D unresolved. This CDR3 contains 12 residues. Per the germline V gene, CDR1 is MDHEN and CDR2 is SYDVKM. The V end lost 8 bases, the J end lost 10 bases, and 15 bases lay between the germline ends. The CDR3 nucleotides are TGTGCCAGCCTCGGTCCCCCCAGGGAGCAGTTCTTC. It is translated as CASLGPPREQFF.

The rearrangement links TRBV5-1 to TRBJ1-1; 8 positions agree with TRBD1. V lost 0 bases, J lost 3 bases, and 4 bases stayed unmatched. Per germline, CDR1 SGHRS and CDR2 YFSETQ. CDR3 length: 15 residues. The DNA of the CDR3 is TGCGCCAGCAGCTTGGCCCCGGACAGGGACACTGAAGCTTTCTTT. Amino acids: CASSLAPDRDTEAFF.

The V call is TRBV5-1, the J call TRBJ2-2, with D unresolved. Germline V gene lookup returns CDR1 SGHRS and CDR2 YFSETQ. V was trimmed by 7 bases and J by 4 bases, leaving 11 bases between them. The CDR3 totals 13 residues. In DNA, the CDR3 is TGCGCCAGCCGCCCTATGCCCACCGGGGAGCTGTTTTTT. Protein product: CASRPMPTGELFF. The variable domain in full, with the rest retrieved from reference TRBV5-1 and TRBJ2-2, is KAGVTQTPRYLIKTRGQQVTLSCSPISGHRSVSWYQQTPGQGLQFLFEYFSETQRNKGNFPGRFSGRQFSNSRSEMNVSTLELGDSALYLCASRPMPTGELFFGEGSRLTVL.

The V and J genes are TRBV5-1 and TRBJ2-3, with 8 positions matching TRBD1. V was pared by 4 bases and J by 1 base, with 2 bases of the junction left unmatched. There are 14 residues in the CDR3. Germline V gives CDR1 SGHRS, CDR2 YFSETQ. The CDR3 DNA follows: TGCGCCAGCAGCCCGGGACAGGGCACAGATACGCAGTATTTT. It encodes CASSPGQGTDTQYF. The variable domain in full, with the rest retrieved from reference TRBV5-1 and TRBJ2-3, is KAGVTQTPRYLIKTRGQQVTLSCSPISGHRSVSWYQQTPGQGLQFLFEYFSETQRNKGNFPGRFSGRQFSNSRSEMNVSTLELGDSALYLCASSPGQGTDTQYFGPGTRLTVL.

This clone was counted between two and nine times. The chain joins TRBV9 to TRBJ1-3; unclear D gene. The CDR3 loop spans 15 amino acids. V lost 0 bases and J lost 0, with 7 bases in between. CDR1 is SGDLS and CDR2 is YYNGEE in the germline V gene. The CDR3 DNA is TGTGCCAGCAGCGTAGTGGCAGGCTCTGGAAACACCATATATTTT. This gives the protein CASSVVAGSGNTIYF.